These 26 T cell receptor beta chains originate from one sample sequenced in a study of a mutant IDH1 vaccine in newly diagnosed glioma. The method was immunoSEQ multiplex PCR; TCRdb's version includes in-frame clones alone and lacks a portion of them. The data show around 15,000 clones, with roughly 95% seen just once and about 3.7% held by the top ten. Time point of the sample: baseline, week 1 (first vaccination visit). Treatment meaning: pre-vaccination baseline after standard-of-care therapy. Sequencing used peripheral blood mononuclear cells (PBMCs), obtained from a glioma patient treated with radiotherapy, temozolomide or both. These receptors came from a woman aged 18-29 years with glioma. Some clones in this sample may be carry-over from other donors' samples.

This chain links TRBV5-8 with TRBJ1-6; perhaps TRBD1 as D (6 bases). Trimming cost V 4 bases and J 7 bases, with 9 bases left between them. The CDR3 is 13 residues long. From germline, CDR1 is SGHTS and CDR2 YDEGEE. The DNA for the CDR3 is TGTGCCAGCAGCCCCAGGGGAAATTCACCCCTCCACTTT. Protein product: CASSPRGNSPLHF.

The gene calls are TRBV18 and TRBJ2-3, with D uncertain. The CDR3 length is 13 residues. CDR1 and CDR2 from the germline V gene are KGHSH and LQKENI. V lost 8 bases to trimming and J lost 0 bases, with 9 bases between them. This CDR3 is CASLQSSTDTQYF. The CDR3 nucleotides read TGTGCCAGCCTACAGTCTAGCACAGATACGCAGTATTTT.

The J gene is TRBJ2-3, the V gene TRBV19; tentative D call: TRBD2 (5 bases). Trimming took off 7 bases at V and 3 bases at J, with 11 bases between the two ends. CDR3 length equals 13 residues. Germline CDR1 and CDR2: LNHDA and SQIVND (reference sequence). CDR3 DNA: TGTGCCAGTACCCCGTCGGGGACAGATACGCAGTATTTT. Amino acid sequence: CASTPSGTDTQYF. The full variable domain, in which reference TRBV19 and TRBJ2-3 provide the parts outside the CDR3, is DGGITQSPKYLFRKEGQNVTLSCEQNLNHDAMYWYRQDPGQGLRLIYYSQIVNDFQKGDIAEGYSVSREKKESFPLTVTSAQKNPTAFYLCASTPSGTDTQYFGPGTRLTVL.

The rearrangement uses TRBV9 and TRBJ2-7, with a weak D call TRBD1 (5 bases). The CDR3 contains 13 residues. V lost 4 bases, J lost 2 bases, and 10 bases lay in between. CDR1 and CDR2 (germline): SGDLS, YYNGEE. CDR3 protein: CASSSDNAYEQYF. As DNA, the CDR3 is TGTGCCAGCAGCTCGGACAATGCCTACGAGCAGTACTTC.

CDR3 bases: TGTGCCAGCAGTTACCCCCTGGTAGGCCAGGGAAACATTCAGTACTTC. Protein sequence: CASSYPLVGQGNIQYF. The chain is built from TRBV6-7 and TRBJ2-4, with TRBD1 as a possible D gene (5 bases). TRBV6-7 is an ORF, with its function uncertain. V dropped 2 bases and J dropped 6 bases, with 17 bases sitting between them. This CDR3 is 16 amino acids long.

The rearrangement links TRBV30 to TRBJ2-5; D uncertain. The CDR3 spans 11 residues. V lost 3 bases and J lost 4, with 6 bases in between. The germline V gene encodes CDR1 GTSNPN and CDR2 SVGIG (reference sequence). CDR3 coding DNA: TGTGCCTGGAGGGGAAGAGAGACCCAGTACTTC. Protein product: CAWRGRETQYF.

The CDR3 protein is CASSFLIAGDETDTQYF. CDR3 DNA: TGTGCCAGCAGTTTCCTGATAGCGGGAGATGAAACAGATACGCAGTATTTT. The chain is built from TRBV28 and TRBJ2-3; 9 bases align to TRBD2. CDR3 length: 17 residues. CDR1 and CDR2 from the germline V gene are MDHEN and SYDVKM. V shed 3 bases and J 3 bases; nucleotides not matched to a gene: 10.

CDR3: CASSSGLFSGANVLTF. CDR3 DNA sequence: TGTGCCAGCAGCTCCGGACTGTTCTCTGGGGCCAACGTCCTGACTTTC. This rearrangement joins TRBV11-1 to TRBJ2-6; a possible D gene is TRBD2 (5 bases). V was pared by 4 bases and J by 0 bases, with 10 bases between. This CDR3 is built from 16 residues. CDR1 SGHAT and CDR2 FQDESV come from the germline V gene (reference sequence).

The CDR3 here is CASSYRNPLAVETQYF. The CDR3 DNA follows: TGTGCCAGCAGCTACCGGAACCCACTAGCCGTAGAGACCCAGTACTTC. The chain joins TRBV7-9 to TRBJ2-5; D is perhaps TRBD2 (6 bases). The CDR3 consists of 16 residues. The V and J ends lost 4 bases and 4 bases respectively, with 19 bases between them. The germline gives CDR1 SEHNR, CDR2 FQNEAQ (reference sequence).

This chain links TRBV6-1 with TRBJ2-1; D not resolved. Trimming took off 1 base at V and 9 bases at J, with 16 bases between the two ends. Germline lookup yields CDR1 MNHNS and CDR2 SASEGT. The CDR3 consists of 15 residues. In DNA, the CDR3 is TGTGCCAGCAGTGAAGAAGGTAGAGGTAGGGCTGAGCAGTTCTTC. It codes for CASSEEGRGRAEQFF.

V usage is TRBV19 and J usage is TRBJ2-1; D perhaps matches TRBD2 (6 bases). Trimming left V 2 bases short and J 6 bases short, with 14 bases between. The CDR3 covers 15 residues. Germline V gene lookup returns CDR1 LNHDA and CDR2 SQIVND (reference sequence). The CDR3 DNA follows: TGTGCCAGTAGTATATATGGCGGGGAGATCAATGAGCAGTTCTTC. Protein sequence: CASSIYGGEINEQFF.

The rearrangement links TRBV10-1 to TRBJ1-2; 10 bases fit TRBD1. This CDR3 comprises 13 residues. V lost 7 bases, J lost 5 bases, and 4 bases stayed unmatched. CDR1 is WNHNN and CDR2 is SYGVQD in the germline V gene (reference sequence). CDR3 bases: TGCGCCAGCACCCGGACAGGGGGGTATGGCTACACCTTC. Translation: CASTRTGGYGYTF.

The rearrangement joins TRBV5-1 to TRBJ2-2; D is possibly TRBD2 (6 bases). The V end lost 2 bases, the J end lost 7 bases, and 9 bases lay between the germline ends. CDR1 is SGHRS, CDR2 YFSETQ, per germline. The CDR3 contains 13 residues. The CDR3 loop reads CASSFEGGGELFF. CDR3 coding DNA: TGCGCCAGCAGCTTTGAGGGAGGCGGGGAGCTGTTTTTT.

In DNA form, the CDR3 reads TGTGCCAGCAGCCCGGCGGGTGATAATGAGCAGTTCTTC. Amino acid sequence: CASSPAGDNEQFF. This sequence joins TRBV7-9 and TRBJ2-1; possible D gene TRBD2, 5 bases. Germline lookup yields CDR1 SEHNR and CDR2 FQNEAQ (reference sequence). V gave up 5 bases and J gave up 7 bases, with 12 bases separating them. The CDR3 length is 13 residues.

This chain links TRBV2 with TRBJ1-1; no reliable D call. V lost 6 bases and J 4 bases, leaving 9 bases between the germline ends. The CDR3 loop spans 12 amino acids. Germline V gene data show CDR1 as SNHLY and CDR2 as FYNNEI. CDR3 residues: CASSRLGTEAFF. In nucleotides, the CDR3 is TGTGCCAGCAGCCGTCTTGGCACTGAAGCTTTCTTT.

This chain connects TRBV7-8 to TRBJ2-7, with 10 bases aligning to TRBD1. The CDR3 consists of 14 residues. The V segment lost 5 bases and the J segment 3 bases; nucleotides outside the gene matches: 4. The V gene's germline CDR1 is SGHVS and CDR2 FQNEAQ. Here the CDR3 reads CASSRDRGLYEQYF. CDR3 in DNA: TGTGCCAGCAGCCGGGACAGGGGACTCTACGAGCAGTACTTC. The full variable domain, completed using reference TRBV7-8 and TRBJ2-7, is GAGVSQSPRYKVAKRGQDVALRCDPISGHVSLFWYQQALGQGPEFLTYFQNEAQLDKSGLPSDRFFAERPEGSVSTLKIQRTQQEDSAVYLCASSRDRGLYEQYFGPGTRLTVT.

V gene TRBV19 combines with J gene TRBJ2-2; 10 nucleotides align to TRBD1. Germline CDR1 reads LNHDA; CDR2 reads SQIVND (reference sequence). V was pared by 5 bases and J by 5 bases, with 8 bases of the junction left unmatched. The CDR3 contains 16 residues. CDR3 region: CASSPRRTGGTGELFF. CDR3 DNA: TGTGCCAGTAGTCCTCGACGGACAGGGGGAACCGGGGAGCTGTTTTTT.

The genes are TRBV6-1 and TRBJ1-4; TRBD1 might be the D (5 bases). The V end was cut by 3 bases, the J end by 2 bases, with 13 bases between. Germline CDR1 is MNHNS and CDR2 is SASEGT. The CDR3 loop spans 16 amino acids. CDR3 DNA: TGTGCCAGCAGTGAGGCAGGGTGGGCCACTAATGAAAAACTGTTTTTT. As protein: CASSEAGWATNEKLFF.

As DNA, the CDR3 is TGTGCCAGCAGTTTTTCCTCAGGTGCAGATACGCAGTATTTT. Protein sequence: CASSFSSGADTQYF. The V and J genes are TRBV28 and TRBJ2-3; the D is unclear. Per germline, CDR1 MDHEN and CDR2 SYDVKM. Trimming took 3 bases from V and 4 from J, leaving 11 bases between them. The CDR3 extends over 14 amino acids.

This CDR3 reads CASSDGYTEAFF. In nucleotides, the CDR3 is TGTGCCAGCAGTGACGGATACACTGAAGCTTTCTTT. The chain has TRBV6-4 and TRBJ1-1; no clear D. Germline-derived CDR1 and CDR2 are MRHNA and SNTAGT. The CDR3 runs 12 residues. V lost 2 bases and J lost 3, with 4 bases in between.

This clone has more than one count but fewer than ten. The V gene is TRBV5-5, the J gene TRBJ2-7; 10 bases are shared with TRBD2. The V gene end was trimmed by 5 bases and the J gene end by 2 bases; junction bases not matched to a gene: 7. The CDR3 totals 15 residues. The germline V gene has CDR1 SGHKS and CDR2 YYEKEE (reference sequence). CDR3 coding DNA: TGTGCCAGCAGTTGGACTAGCGGAACACCCTACGAGCAGTACTTC. Protein product: CASSWTSGTPYEQYF.

This clone was seen more than once but under ten times. The rearrangement links TRBV10-3 to TRBJ2-5; 10 bases are shared with TRBD2. The CDR3 loop spans 13 amino acids. Losses at the gene ends were 4 bases for V and 7 bases for J; bases not matched to a gene: 3. The germline V gene has CDR1 ENHRY and CDR2 SYGVKD. The CDR3 here is CAISGEREGTQYF. The CDR3 DNA is TGTGCCATCAGTGGTGAGCGGGAGGGGACCCAGTACTTC.

The chain links TRBV5-4 to TRBJ2-2, with 8 bases lining up with TRBD2. V lost 4 bases to trimming and J lost 3 bases; unmatched junction nucleotides: 5. The CDR3 runs 15 residues. Germline V lookup: CDR1 SGHNT, CDR2 YYREEE (reference sequence). The chain's CDR3 is CASSIAGRDTGELFF. CDR3 nucleotides: TGTGCCAGCAGCATAGCGGGGCGGGACACCGGGGAGCTGTTTTTT.

This chain uses TRBV7-2 with TRBJ1-4, with 9 bases aligning to TRBD1. V shed 4 bases, J shed 8 bases, and the junction held 5 bases outside the gene matches. Germline loops: CDR1 SGHTA, CDR2 FQGNSA. There are 14 residues in the CDR3. The CDR3 bases are TGTGCCAGCAGCTCCGGGACAGGGTGGGAAAAACTGTTTTTT. Translating gives CASSSGTGWEKLFF.

This chain uses TRBV7-9 with TRBJ1-2; D gene uncertain. V lost 4 bases and J 0 bases, leaving 9 bases between the germline ends. Germline lookup yields CDR1 SEHNR and CDR2 FQNEAQ (reference sequence). This CDR3 has 14 residues. The DNA for the CDR3 is TGTGCCAGCAGCTGGACTGATACTAACTATGGCTACACCTTC. Translation gives CASSWTDTNYGYTF.

This chain connects TRBV7-8 to TRBJ2-1, with 9 bases identical to TRBD2. Per germline, CDR1 SGHVS and CDR2 FQNEAQ. Trimming cost V 5 bases and J 3 bases; bases outside gene matches: 5. The length of the CDR3 is 15 residues. Here the CDR3 DNA reads TGTGCCAGCAGCGTCGGACTAGCGAACTACAATGAGCAGTTCTTC. The encoded protein is CASSVGLANYNEQFF.